A selection of T cell receptor beta chains follows, all from one sample in a study of T cell repertoires in ileal Crohn's disease. Profiling relied on immunoSEQ multiplex PCR, and the TCRdb table lists in-frame clones only, not all of them. The table includes approximately 15,000 clones, roughly two thirds detected once. The sequencing input was ileal tissue. Receptors were obtained from an adult with Crohn's disease. Each CDR3 is given with its conserved first and last residue. D genes are given only for firm matches.

j_call,v_call,d_call,cdr3_aa
TRBJ2-2,TRBV6-1,.,CASRGGLDTGELFF
TRBJ2-1,TRBV2,TRBD2,CASSYRTSGGNEQFF
TRBJ1-1,TRBV7-9,.,CASSPSRDTEAFF
TRBJ2-3,TRBV29-1,TRBD2,CSVDAGGIDTQYF
TRBJ2-1,TRBV2,.,CASTLIVGEQFF
TRBJ2-7,TRBV4-2,.,CASSQEGLARGEQYF
TRBJ2-7,TRBV19,.,CASSISKQGDYEQYF
TRBJ2-1,TRBV5-1,.,CASSLGRDEQFF
TRBJ1-5,TRBV5-5,.,CASSLVYLGANQPQHF
TRBJ2-7,TRBV27,.,CASSLRSAGRYEQYF